The 30 T cell receptor delta chains below all came from one sample that was sequenced in a study of gamma-delta chains in newborns, infants, children (dated by TCRdb to between 2019 and 2020). The data were produced on an Illumina MiSeq. The public reads were reprocessed by TCRdb using CATT, and rows of matching DNA were later combined. Present in this sample are over 4,000 delta-chain clones, 5.2% of which were seen just once. Around 6.4% of the sample is in the top ten clones. Sequences were obtained from blood. The receptors were sampled from a child who was a newborn, infant or young child, either healthy, febrile or measles-vaccinated (not recorded which).

This clone is categorized as medium-sized (0.01 to 0.1%). The chain uses TRDV3 and TRDJ1; TRDD3 matches 12 bases. Germline V lookup: CDR1 TVYSNPD, CDR2 GDNSRS (reference sequence). There are 20 residues in the CDR3. The J segment lost 4 bases and the V segment lost 2 bases, leaving 23 bases of the junction unmatched. As DNA, the CDR3 is TGTGCCTTTGGCTGGGGGATACGCGGTATTAAGGACGAGATTTTCGATAAACTCATCTTT. This sequence encodes CAFGWGIRGIKDEIFDKLIF.

This clone was counted a few times. This may stem from a read error, because a much larger clone lies one nucleotide away. Other DNA sequences in the sample encode the same CDR3. This CDR3 is CACDNTGGSWDTRQMFF. CDR3 in DNA: TGTGCCTGTGACAATACTGGGGGGTCCTGGGACACCCGACAGATGTTTTTC. The chain combines TRDV2 with TRDJ3, with TRDD3 matching 8 bases. The CDR3 has 17 residues. Looked up from germline, CDR1 is GEAIGNYY and CDR2 is EKD. With V trimmed by 2 bases and J by 1 base, 3 bases remained unmatched.

This clone came up a few times. The translated DNA and TCRdb's protein are not identical at residue 11; the protein here was translated from the DNA. The chain has TRDV2 and TRDJ3; TRDD3 is a possible D gene (6 bases). Germline V gene data show CDR1 as GEAIGNYY and CDR2 as EKD. The CDR3 spans 18 residues. Here the CDR3 reads CACDTAGDPSRDTRQMFF. The CDR3 DNA sequence: TGTGCCTGTGACACCGCGGGGGACCCCTCCCGGGACACCCGACAGATGTTTTTC.

The J gene is TRDJ1, the V gene TRDV1; D is unresolved. Trimming took 2 bases from V and 1 from J, leaving 32 bases between them. The CDR3 covers 22 residues. Germline V CDR1 and CDR2: TSWWSYY, QGS. In DNA, the CDR3 is TGTGCTCTTGGGGAATATCAGGGACATGTACCGACCCGGAGGCGGTGCACCGATAAACTCATCTTT. It translates to CALGEYQGHVPTRRRCTDKLIF.

This clone is categorized as medium-sized (0.01 to 0.1%). This CDR3 is also generated by other DNA sequences in the sample. This rearrangement joins TRDV2 to TRDJ2; 10 bases line up with TRDD3. V lost 0 bases to trimming and J lost 2 bases; unmatched junction nucleotides: 5. The CDR3 runs 17 residues. Germline V gene sequence: CDR1 GEAIGNYY, CDR2 EKD. This CDR3 is CACDTLGDKGLTAQLFF. The CDR3 DNA reads as TGTGCCTGTGACACCCTGGGGGATAAAGGGTTGACAGCACAACTCTTCTTT.

The V gene remains uncalled, whereas the J gene is TRDJ1; no check of the table's D call, TRDD3, against the DNA was made. The CDR3 runs to 19 residues. The CDR3 DNA follows: TGTGCCTGTGACACCCTGTCGGTACTGGGGGATACGAAGACCGATAAACTCATCTTT. Translating gives CACDTLSVLGDTKTDKLIF.

By sample fraction, this clone is medium-sized. The chain is built from TRDV1 and TRDJ2, with TRDD2 matching over 8 bases. V lost 7 bases, J lost 1 base, and 29 bases stayed unmatched. Germline CDR1 is TSWWSYY and CDR2 is QGS. The CDR3 is 23 amino acids. DNA for the CDR3: TGTGCTCTTGAGGGTGCGGCTTCCTACCTCCCCACTGACCATACTTTTTTGACAGCACAACTCTTCTTT. Protein sequence: CALEGAASYLPTDHTFLTAQLFF.

This clone came up a few times. A read error is possible here, since a much larger clone lies one base away. Other DNA sequences in this specimen translate into the identical CDR3. The chain combines TRDV2 with TRDJ3; a weak D match, TRDD3 (6 bases). Germline V lookup: CDR1 GEAIGNYY, CDR2 EKD. The CDR3 length is 18 residues. Trimming shortened V by 1 base and J by 0 bases, and 12 bases separated the two germline ends. The CDR3 DNA sequence: TGTGCCTGTGACACGGGAGATACGCGCTCCTGGGACACCCGACAGATGTTTTTC. Residues: CACDTGDTRSWDTRQMFF.

A remark on this clone: The junction differs from germline at one of its ends, possibly a read error. This sample also contains other DNA sequences that code for the same CDR3. CDR3 nucleotide sequence: TGCGCAGCAAACGCGGGGCTACCGGGGGCCTACACCGATAAACTCATCTTT. As protein: CAANAGLPGAYTDKLIF. This chain connects TRAV29/DV5 to TRDJ1; a possible D gene is TRDD3 (5 bases). CDR1 is NSMFDY and CDR2 is ISSIKDK in the germline V gene. This CDR3 spans 17 amino acids.

This clone came up a few times. A read error may be the cause here, since a much bigger clone is one base away. The rearrangement joins TRDV2 to TRDJ1; 10 nucleotides agree with TRDD3. V dropped 2 bases and J dropped 0; count of bases not matched to a gene: 14. Germline values: CDR1 GEAIGNYY, CDR2 EKD. The CDR3 extends over 19 amino acids. CDR3 DNA: TGTGCCTGTGACATCCTTCATACGGGGGATACGTGGAACACCGATAAACTCATCTTT. Translation: CACDILHTGDTWNTDKLIF.

In the case of this clone: TCRdb pairs this DNA with a much larger clone's protein that differs at residue 4, likely a read error; the protein shown was translated from the DNA. The V gene is TRDV2, the J gene TRDJ1, with 8 positions matching TRDD3. This CDR3 has 18 residues. Germline assignment: CDR1 GEAIGNYY and CDR2 EKD. The CDR3 protein is CACVTLTPGGEYTDKLIF. Here the CDR3 DNA reads TGTGCCTGTGTCACCCTAACCCCTGGGGGAGAGTACACCGATAAACTCATCTTT.

This clone is categorized as medium-sized. This CDR3 is also generated by other DNA sequences in the sample. The chain joins TRDV2 to TRDJ1; 10 nucleotides agree with TRDD3. Germline V lookup: CDR1 GEAIGNYY, CDR2 EKD. The CDR3 is 18 amino acids. V shed 1 base, J shed 0 bases, and the junction held 10 bases outside the gene matches. The CDR3 here is CACDTVGGGYFYTDKLIF. The CDR3 coding sequence is TGTGCCTGTGACACTGTAGGTGGGGGATACTTCTACACCGATAAACTCATCTTT.

Sample share makes this clone medium-sized. The chain is built from TRDV2 and TRDJ3, with 7 nucleotides matching TRDD3. Germline V CDR1 and CDR2: GEAIGNYY, EKD. The CDR3 sequence is 17 residues long. J was trimmed by 1 base and V by 3 bases; bases with no gene match: 5. The CDR3 loop reads CACDWTGESWDTRQMFF. CDR3 sequence (DNA): TGTGCCTGTGACTGGACTGGGGAATCCTGGGACACCCGACAGATGTTTTTC.

In this sample, this clone turned up a few times. V usage is TRDV1 and J usage is TRDJ1; D gene ambiguous. The CDR3 length is 19 residues. CDR1 and CDR2 from the germline V gene are TSWWSYY and QGS. Trimming took 9 bases from V and 4 from J, leaving 33 bases between them. Here the CDR3 reads CALTNSHTTGYCHDDKLIF. As DNA, the CDR3 is TGTGCTCTCACCAACTCCCATACTACGGGCTACTGCCATGACGATAAACTCATCTTT.

Worth noting for this clone: A clone one base away is much larger, so this may be a read error. The chain uses TRDV2 and TRDJ3; 9 nucleotides agree with TRDD3. This CDR3 contains 21 residues. Per the germline V gene, CDR1 is GEAIGNYY and CDR2 is EKD. The DNA for the CDR3 is TGTGCCTGTGACAGTGCGGACAACTGGGGGACCCCCTCCTGGGACGCCCGACAGATGTTTTTC. Protein sequence: CACDSADNWGTPSWDARQMFF.

A note on this clone: One base away lies a much larger clone, so this may be a sequencing read error. Other DNA sequences within the sample encode an identical CDR3. This rearrangement joins TRDV2 to TRDJ1; TRDD3 matches 8 bases. The germline V gene has CDR1 GEAIGNYY and CDR2 EKD. The CDR3 loop spans 14 amino acids. This chain's CDR3 is CACDQVGDQDKLIF. The DNA of the CDR3 is TGTGCTTGTGACCAAGTGGGGGATCAGGACAAACTCATCTTT.

In regard to this clone: Given a much more abundant clone one base away, this may be a read error. The same CDR3 can be traced to other DNA sequences in this sample. The genes are TRDV2 and TRDJ1, with D possibly matching TRDD3 (5 bases). This CDR3 spans 15 amino acids. Germline CDR1 GEAIGNYY, CDR2 EKD. The V gene lost 3 bases and the J gene lost 0 bases, with 13 bases spanning the gap. CDR3 amino acids: CACDGLGVYTDKLIF. The CDR3 DNA sequence: TGTGCCTGTGACGGGCTTGGGGTATACACCGATAAACTCATCTTT.

As to this clone: Being one base from a much bigger clone, this may be a read error. V usage is TRDV2 and J usage is TRDJ3; 12 bases are shared with TRDD3. This CDR3 region has 21 residues. Per the germline V gene, CDR1 is GEAIGNYY and CDR2 is EKD. CDR3 coding DNA: TGTGCCTGTGACACCGCAAGTACTGGGGGATACAGCTCCTGGGACGCCCGACAGATGTTTTTC. This codes for CACDTASTGGYSSWDARQMFF.

The J gene is TRDJ1, the V gene TRDV2; 9 bases are shared with TRDD3. CDR3 length: 17 residues. V was pared by 0 bases and J by 0 bases, with 7 bases of the junction left unmatched. CDR1 GEAIGNYY and CDR2 EKD come from the germline V gene. The CDR3 sequence is CACDTLLGDMYTDKLIF. The CDR3 DNA sequence: TGTGCCTGTGACACCCTACTGGGGGACATGTACACCGATAAACTCATCTTT.

For this clone: This may be a read error, as it is one base from a much larger clone. This rearrangement joins TRDV2 to TRDJ1; 11 bases align to TRDD3. In germline, CDR1 is GEAIGNYY, CDR2 EKD. The CDR3 spans 20 residues. V trimming: 3 bases; J trimming: 0 bases; junction bases outside the gene matches: 17. The CDR3: CACDPLGAGGYPRNTDKLIF. CDR3 in DNA: TGTGCCTGTGACCCGCTGGGTGCTGGGGGATACCCTCGGAACACCGATAAACTCATCTTT.

This clone occurred a few times. In the same sample, other DNA sequences code for this CDR3. V usage is TRDV1 and J usage is TRDJ1; the match to TRDD3 covers 13 bases. J gave up 0 bases and V 2 bases, and 24 bases lay outside the gene matches. The germline CDR1 and CDR2 sequences are TSWWSYY and QGS. The CDR3 totals 24 residues. CDR3 in DNA: TGTGCTCTTGGGGAAAGGGCGAGGGTCCTCCACGTACTGGGGGATACGCTTTACACCGATAAACTCATCTTT. This codes for CALGERARVLHVLGDTLYTDKLIF.

In regard to this clone: The TCRdb record carries a much larger clone's protein, which differs from this DNA's translation at residue 3; a read error is the likely cause, and the protein listed here is the DNA translation. This chain links TRDV2 with TRDJ1, with 10 bases fitting TRDD3. Germline CDR1 GEAIGNYY, CDR2 EKD. The CDR3 has 18 amino acids. CDR3 nucleotides: TGTGCCCGTGACACCGTCGGTACTGGGGGATGGGACACCGATAAACTCATCTTT. Its protein is CARDTVGTGGWDTDKLIF.

In its sample, this clone ranks as medium-sized. The chain couples TRDV2 to TRDJ1; 8 bases agree with TRDD3. The germline V gene has CDR1 GEAIGNYY and CDR2 EKD. CDR3 length: 15 residues. V lost 3 bases to trimming and J lost 0 bases; unmatched junction nucleotides: 5. CDR3 residues: CACDAMGDYTDKLIF. CDR3 nucleotides: TGTGCCTGTGACGCTATGGGGGATTACACCGATAAACTCATCTTT.

As regards this clone: Since a much larger clone is just one base distant, this may be a read error. This sample also contains other DNA sequences that code for the same CDR3. This chain links TRDV2 with TRDJ3, with 11 bases fitting TRDD3. The CDR3 contains 18 residues. The germline CDR1 and CDR2 sequences are GEAIGNYY and EKD. The CDR3 sequence is CACDTAGGYSWDTRQMFF. The CDR3 DNA sequence: TGTGCCTGTGACACCGCTGGGGGATACTCCTGGGACACCCGACAGATGTTCTTC.

The chain combines TRDV3 with TRDJ1; D not resolved. The CDR3 is made up of 15 amino acids. The ends were cut back, 5 bases at V and 5 bases at J, with 24 bases in the middle. The V gene's germline CDR1 is TVYSNPD and CDR2 GDNSRS (reference sequence). The CDR3 spells CATKGGGPTLDKLIF. DNA of the CDR3: TGTGCCACCAAGGGCGGTGGGCCGACCCTTGATAAACTCATCTTT. Variable domain in full (rest from reference TRDV3 and TRDJ1): CDKVTQSSPDQTVASGSEVVLLCTYDTVYSNPDLFWYRIRPDYSFQFVFYGDNSRSEGADFTQGRFSVKHILTQKAFHLVISPVRTEDSATYYCATKGGGPTLDKLIFGKGTRVTVEP.

There are a few counts of this clone. This may arise from a read error, as a much more abundant clone is one base away. The chain is built from TRDV2 and TRDJ1, with 10 bases identical to TRDD3. Germline values: CDR1 GEAIGNYY, CDR2 EKD. The CDR3 length is 15 residues. The V segment lost 9 bases and the J segment 2 bases; nucleotides outside the gene matches: 11. CDR3 in amino acids: CARVGLLGDTDKLIF. CDR3 bases: TGTGCCCGTGTCGGATTACTGGGGGATACCGATAAACTCATCTTT.

This clone has only a few counts. This likely came from a read error, as a far larger clone is one base away. This chain uses TRDV2 with TRDJ3; the match to TRDD3 covers 13 bases. The CDR3 is 21 amino acids. Per the germline V gene, CDR1 is GEAIGNYY and CDR2 is EKD. The CDR3 protein is CACDSITGGYETDWDTRQVFF. The CDR3 DNA is TGTGCCTGTGACTCCATTACTGGGGGATACGAAACGGATTGGGACACCCGACAGGTGTTTTTC.

Sample share makes this clone medium-sized. This chain connects TRDV2 to TRDJ2; 12 bases map to TRDD3. This CDR3 region has 17 residues. The J segment lost 4 bases and the V segment lost 1 base, leaving 6 bases of the junction unmatched. CDR1 is GEAIGNYY and CDR2 is EKD in the germline V gene. In nucleotides, the CDR3 is TGTGCCTGTGACACTCTGGGGGATACGCGTTCGACAGCACAACTCTTCTTT. As protein: CACDTLGDTRSTAQLFF.

Points on this clone: A much larger clone differs by one base, so this may be a read error. The sample has other DNA sequences that encode this CDR3 too. The chain uses TRDV2 and TRDJ1; a weak D match, TRDD3 (6 bases). Germline lookup yields CDR1 GEAIGNYY and CDR2 EKD. This CDR3 comprises 16 residues. With 3 bases removed from V and 5 bases from J, the gap between germline ends came to 21 bases. The CDR3 region has the DNA TGTGCCTGTGACCGTCTGGGGCTCCGAGGCACTGATAAACTCATCTTT. This gives the protein CACDRLGLRGTDKLIF.

As to this clone: With a far larger clone one base away, a read error is the likely cause. The chain has TRDV2 and TRDJ1, with D possibly TRDD3 on 5 matching bases. Since TCRdb gives no J gene, matching the DNA to germline was used here to assign it. CDR1 is GEAIGNYY, CDR2 EKD, per germline. V was shortened by 3 bases and J by 0 bases, with 28 bases between the two germline ends. This CDR3 has 20 amino acids. The CDR3 DNA sequence: TGTGCCTGTGACCCGATTGGGAGGTGGGGACAGCCGAATTACACCGATAAACTCATCTTT. Its protein is CACDPIGRWGQPNYTDKLIF.